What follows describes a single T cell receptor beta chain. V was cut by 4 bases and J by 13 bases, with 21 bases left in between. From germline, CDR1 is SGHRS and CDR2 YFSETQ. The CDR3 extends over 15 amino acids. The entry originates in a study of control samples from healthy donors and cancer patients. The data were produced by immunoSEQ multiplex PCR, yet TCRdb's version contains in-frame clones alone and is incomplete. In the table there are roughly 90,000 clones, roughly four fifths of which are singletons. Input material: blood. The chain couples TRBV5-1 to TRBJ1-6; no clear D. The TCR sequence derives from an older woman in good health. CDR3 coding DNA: TGCGCCAGCAGCGCCTCCTCGATTTTCCTTATGCCCCTCCACTTT. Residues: CASSASSIFLMPLHF.